This TCR beta chain derives from a study of blood T cell repertoires in COVID-19. On the study more broadly: Samples representing acute and convalescent COVID-19 were sourced from the United States, Italy and Spain.

Per germline, CDR1 LGHDT and CDR2 YNNKEL (reference sequence). Losses at the gene ends were 0 bases for V and 6 bases for J; bases not matched to a gene: 5. The CDR3 loop spans 16 amino acids. Sequencing was performed with immunoSEQ multiplex PCR; in TCRdb, only in-frame clones are kept and a portion is missing. Counted here are 200,000 to 250,000 clones, roughly 84% occurring once; the ten biggest clones make up 3% to 4.5%. The sample consisted of peripheral blood. The gene calls are TRBV3-1 (or the pseudogene TRBV3-2) and TRBJ2-7; 13 bases are a match to TRBD2. This TCR was sampled from a woman aged 80 or over with acute or convalescent COVID-19. The CDR3, as DNA: TGTGCCAGCAGCCAAGATGGACTAGCGGGGGCGAGCGAGCAGTACTTC. Translation: CASSQDGLAGASEQYF.